This TCR beta chain was identified during a study of shared clonotypes between healthy human individuals. Recent vaccinations or acute infections were absent in the healthy HIV-negative adult donors. Study-level results: An anticipated effect of sequencing depth on clonotype sharing among donors was recognized.

Comment on this clone: Its antigen remains unknown.

Between the trimmed V and J ends, which lost 3 bases and 5 bases, there was a span of 8 bases. CDR3 length: 13 residues. The germline V gene has CDR1 SGHVS and CDR2 FQNEAQ. The assay ran at deep level. Around 30,000 T cell genomes, or about 200 ng DNA, went into the sorted-subset replicate PCRs. Produced via immunoSEQ multiplex PCR; TCRdb's table is partial and in-frame only. The table includes about 2 million clones, 90% to 95% detected once. The chain links TRBV7-8 to TRBJ1-5; no firm D call. This sequence was found in a man aged 18 to 29 in good health. The specimen was naive CD4+ T cells sorted from blood. Sample subset: CD45RA+ positively selected. The CDR3 nucleotides are TGTGCCAGCAGCTTGTTTATAGATCAGCCCCAGCATTTT. Its protein is CASSLFIDQPQHF.